The sequence of this T cell receptor (beta chain) was determined in a study of blood T cell repertoires in COVID-19. Study at large: From the United States, Italy and Spain came samples of acute and convalescent COVID-19. PBMCs, B-cell-depleted T cells, or T cells were the source of the cDNA or gDNA that made up the material.

As handled by the study authors: Amplified reference gene primers provided the basis for estimating nucleated cell counts. The repertoire was sequenced with immunoSEQ multiplex PCR; TCRdb's copy has only in-frame clones and lacks some. V, J and clone size derive from that table, while D and trimming were established from the DNA sequence. Of 95,000 to 100,000 clones in the sample, about 91% were seen once. CDR1 is LNHNV and CDR2 is YYDKDF in the germline V gene (reference sequence). V dropped 7 bases and J dropped 6 bases, with 13 bases sitting between them. The CDR3 loop spans 13 amino acids. Specimen: peripheral blood. The chain recombines TRBV15 with TRBJ2-1; TRBD1 is a possible D gene (6 bases). The receptor was isolated from a man between 45 and 60 years old with acute or convalescent COVID-19. As DNA, the CDR3 is TGTGCCACCACGGAAAGAGGGGGCAATGAGCAGTTCTTC. Its translation: CATTERGGNEQFF.